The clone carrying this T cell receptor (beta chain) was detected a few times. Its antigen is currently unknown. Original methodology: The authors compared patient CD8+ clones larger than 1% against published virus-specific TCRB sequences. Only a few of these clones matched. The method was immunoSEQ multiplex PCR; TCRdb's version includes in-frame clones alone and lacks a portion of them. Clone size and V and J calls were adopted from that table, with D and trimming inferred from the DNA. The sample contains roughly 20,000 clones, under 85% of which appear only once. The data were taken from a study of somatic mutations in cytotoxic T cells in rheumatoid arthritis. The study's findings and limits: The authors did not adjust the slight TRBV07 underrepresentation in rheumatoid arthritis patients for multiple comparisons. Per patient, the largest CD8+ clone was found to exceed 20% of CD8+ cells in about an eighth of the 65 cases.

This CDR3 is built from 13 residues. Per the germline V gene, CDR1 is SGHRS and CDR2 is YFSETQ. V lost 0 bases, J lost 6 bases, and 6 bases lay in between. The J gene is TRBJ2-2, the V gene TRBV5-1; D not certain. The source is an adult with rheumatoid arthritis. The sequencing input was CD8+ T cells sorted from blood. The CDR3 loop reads CASSLGSAGELFF. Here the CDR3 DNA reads TGCGCCAGCAGCTTGGGGAGTGCCGGGGAGCTGTTTTTT.